This is a list of T cell receptor beta chains from one sample in a study of OX40 agonist ivuxolimab in advanced cancers. The method was immunoSEQ multiplex PCR; TCRdb's version includes in-frame clones alone and lacks a portion of them. The table has 35,000 to 45,000 clones, around 84% seen once; the top ten hold roughly a fifth. Sequences were derived from CD4+ or CD8+ T cells sorted from blood, sampled in a trial of the OX40 agonist ivuxolimab. These receptors were taken from an adult with an advanced solid tumor such as melanoma, head and neck, liver or kidney cancer. Both conserved end residues are part of each CDR3. The D gene is left open where the match is weak. The listing skips clone size in some rows; elsewhere it reads once, few, many or a size class.

CDR3nt: TGTGCCATCAGTGAGTCCGGGGGGGACGGCTACACCTTC
CDR3aa: CAISESGGDGYTF
abundance: NA
v_gene: TRBV10-3
d_gene: NA
j_gene: TRBJ1-2

CDR3nt: TGCGCCAGCAGCCAGGACCCCAGGGCAGGAGAGACCCAGTACTTC
CDR3aa: CASSQDPRAGETQYF
abundance: NA
v_gene: TRBV4-1
d_gene: NA
j_gene: TRBJ2-5

CDR3nt: TGTGCCAGCAGCCCCCGGACAGGAAGGAGTTTCGGAGAGCTGTTTTTT
CDR3aa: CASSPRTGRSFGELFF
abundance: NA
v_gene: TRBV9
d_gene: TRBD1
j_gene: TRBJ2-2

CDR3nt: TGTGCCAGCAGTGGAGGGACAGGGGGCTATGGCTACACCTTC
CDR3aa: CASSGGTGGYGYTF
abundance: NA
v_gene: TRBV2
d_gene: TRBD1
j_gene: TRBJ1-2

CDR3nt: TGTGCCAGCACCCCCACGAGGACAGGGCGTAGTGAAGCTTTCTTT
CDR3aa: CASTPTRTGRSEAFF
abundance: NA
v_gene: TRBV6-1
d_gene: TRBD1
j_gene: TRBJ1-1

CDR3nt: TGTGCCAGCACTTTGGGGGGCTCTGAAACTTTCTTT
CDR3aa: CASTLGGSETFF
abundance: NA
v_gene: TRBV7-2
d_gene: NA
j_gene: TRBJ1-1

CDR3nt: TGTGCCAGCAGCGACGCCTACGAGCAGTACTTC
CDR3aa: CASSDAYEQYF
abundance: NA
v_gene: TRBV7-2
d_gene: NA
j_gene: TRBJ2-7

CDR3nt: TGTGCCAGCAGTTCAACCCCCAGGGCATCTCCTGAAAAACTGTTTTTT
CDR3aa: CASSSTPRASPEKLFF
abundance: NA
v_gene: TRBV6-5
d_gene: NA
j_gene: TRBJ1-4

CDR3nt: TGCGCCAGCAGCTTGATTCCGCCGAACGAGCAGTACTTC
CDR3aa: CASSLIPPNEQYF
abundance: NA
v_gene: TRBV5-1
d_gene: NA
j_gene: TRBJ2-7

CDR3nt: TGTGCCAGTAGCACCGGAGATCATCAGCCCCAGCATTTT
CDR3aa: CASSTGDHQPQHF
abundance: NA
v_gene: TRBV19
d_gene: NA
j_gene: TRBJ1-5

CDR3nt: TGTGCCAGCAGTGAACGGGACAGGGAATCCGGGGAGCTGTTTTTT
CDR3aa: CASSERDRESGELFF
abundance: NA
v_gene: TRBV2
d_gene: TRBD1
j_gene: TRBJ2-2

CDR3nt: TGTGCCAGCAGTTACTCTGCGGGGCTGAACACTGAAGCTTTCTTT
CDR3aa: CASSYSAGLNTEAFF
abundance: few
v_gene: TRBV6-5
d_gene: NA
j_gene: TRBJ1-1

CDR3nt: TGCGCCAGCAGCCAAGATCAACGCGGGGGGAACTACACCGGGGAGCTGTTTTTT
CDR3aa: CASSQDQRGGNYTGELFF
abundance: NA
v_gene: TRBV4-3
d_gene: TRBD2
j_gene: TRBJ2-2

CDR3nt: TGTGCCAGCAGCAAAGACTCCTGGGCAGGGGGCAGACCTGGAAACACCATATATTTT
CDR3aa: CASSKDSWAGGRPGNTIYF
abundance: NA
v_gene: TRBV4-2
d_gene: TRBD1
j_gene: TRBJ1-3

CDR3nt: TGTGCCACCAGCAGCCTGGGACAGGGAGATTCACCCCTCCACTTT
CDR3aa: CATSSLGQGDSPLHF
abundance: NA
v_gene: TRBV15
d_gene: TRBD1
j_gene: TRBJ1-6

CDR3nt: TGTGCCAGCAGCGTAGCTAACACTATGGGGCCCGGGGAGCTGTTTTTT
CDR3aa: CASSVANTMGPGELFF
abundance: NA
v_gene: TRBV9
d_gene: NA
j_gene: TRBJ2-2

CDR3nt: TGTGCCAGCAGCGACATCGGCTACACAGATACGCAGTATTTT
CDR3aa: CASSDIGYTDTQYF
abundance: few
v_gene: TRBV7-9
d_gene: NA
j_gene: TRBJ2-3

CDR3nt: TGTGCCAGCAGCATCAAAATTCAGGGGGTAGAGCAGTACTTC
CDR3aa: CASSIKIQGVEQYF
abundance: NA
v_gene: TRBV7-6
d_gene: TRBD1
j_gene: TRBJ2-7

CDR3nt: TGTGCCAGCCGAGCAGGGTTTGGGGCCAACGTCCTGACTTTC
CDR3aa: CASRAGFGANVLTF
abundance: NA
v_gene: TRBV6-5
d_gene: NA
j_gene: TRBJ2-6

CDR3nt: TGCGCCAGCAGCGGCCCGGGGGGGCTTGACACCGGGGAGCTGTTTTTT
CDR3aa: CASSGPGGLDTGELFF
abundance: NA
v_gene: TRBV5-1
d_gene: TRBD2
j_gene: TRBJ2-2

CDR3nt: TGTGCCAGCAGCTGGGTGGTGATGCAAGAGACCCAGTACTTC
CDR3aa: CASSWVVMQETQYF
abundance: NA
v_gene: TRBV7-9
d_gene: NA
j_gene: TRBJ2-5

CDR3nt: TGTGCCACCAGCAGAGCCTGGGGTCCGGCGAGGACTAATGAAAAACTGTTTTTT
CDR3aa: CATSRAWGPARTNEKLFF
abundance: NA
v_gene: TRBV15
d_gene: NA
j_gene: TRBJ1-4

CDR3nt: TGTGCCAGCAGTTTGGCCCAAGGGACAGCCGCTTACGAGCAGTACTTC
CDR3aa: CASSLAQGTAAYEQYF
abundance: few
v_gene: TRBV27
d_gene: TRBD1
j_gene: TRBJ2-7

CDR3nt: TGTGCCAGCAGTTACTCGGTAGATGAGCAGTTCTTC
CDR3aa: CASSYSVDEQFF
abundance: NA
v_gene: TRBV6-5
d_gene: NA
j_gene: TRBJ2-1

CDR3nt: TGTGCCATCAGTGAGTCGCTAGACTACGAGCAGTACTTC
CDR3aa: CAISESLDYEQYF
abundance: NA
v_gene: TRBV10-3
d_gene: NA
j_gene: TRBJ2-7

CDR3nt: TGTGCCAGCAGTTACCAGGGGGCCGGGACTGAAGCTTTCTTT
CDR3aa: CASSYQGAGTEAFF
abundance: once
v_gene: TRBV6-5
d_gene: TRBD1
j_gene: TRBJ1-1

CDR3nt: TGCGCCAGCAGCCAAGAGGGACAAATCTCGTCCTACGAGCAGTACTTC
CDR3aa: CASSQEGQISSYEQYF
abundance: once
v_gene: TRBV4-1
d_gene: NA
j_gene: TRBJ2-7

CDR3nt: TGTGCCAGCAGCGTAAGCAGGGATGAAAAACTGTTTTTT
CDR3aa: CASSVSRDEKLFF
abundance: few
v_gene: TRBV9
d_gene: NA
j_gene: TRBJ1-4

CDR3nt: TGTGCCAGCAGTCAACTAGCGGGGGGGCATGATGAGCAGTTCTTC
CDR3aa: CASSQLAGGHDEQFF
abundance: NA
v_gene: TRBV27
d_gene: TRBD2
j_gene: TRBJ2-1